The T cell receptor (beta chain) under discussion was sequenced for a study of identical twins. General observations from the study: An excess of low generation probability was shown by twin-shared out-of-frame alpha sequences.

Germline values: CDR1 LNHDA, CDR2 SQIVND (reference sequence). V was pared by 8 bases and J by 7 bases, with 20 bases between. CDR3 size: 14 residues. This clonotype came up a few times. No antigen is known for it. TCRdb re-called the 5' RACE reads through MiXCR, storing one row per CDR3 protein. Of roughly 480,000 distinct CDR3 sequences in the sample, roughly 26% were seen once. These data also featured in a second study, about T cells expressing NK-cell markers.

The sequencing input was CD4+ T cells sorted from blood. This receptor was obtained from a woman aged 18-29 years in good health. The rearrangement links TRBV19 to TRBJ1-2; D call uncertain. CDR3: CASGEIRETSGYTF. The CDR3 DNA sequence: TGTGCCAGTGGCGAAATACGGGAAACGAGTGGCTACACCTTC.